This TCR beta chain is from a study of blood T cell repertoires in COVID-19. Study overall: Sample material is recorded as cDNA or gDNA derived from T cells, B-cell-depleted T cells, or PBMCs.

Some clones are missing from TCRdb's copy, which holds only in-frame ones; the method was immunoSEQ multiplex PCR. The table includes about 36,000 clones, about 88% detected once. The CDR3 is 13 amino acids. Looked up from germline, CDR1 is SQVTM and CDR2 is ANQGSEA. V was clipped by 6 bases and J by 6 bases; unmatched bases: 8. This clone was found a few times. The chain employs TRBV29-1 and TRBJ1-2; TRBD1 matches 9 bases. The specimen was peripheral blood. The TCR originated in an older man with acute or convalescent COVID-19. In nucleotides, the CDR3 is TGCAGCGTGGAGAACAGGGGGCGCAATGGCTACACCTTC. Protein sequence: CSVENRGRNGYTF.